This T cell receptor beta chain is drawn from a study of Graves' ophthalmopathy and Graves' hyperthyroidism. On the study more broadly: The authors defined stable hyperthyroidism as no ophthalmopathy within 18 months of follow-up.

Patients were left out if they had other autoimmune diseases, uncontrolled infections, pregnancy or lactation. A diagnosis was made from clinical symptoms together with serum thyroxine, TRAb, thyroid ultrasound and orbital computed tomography. This clonotype was counted ten times or more. Its antigen remains unknown. Germline V gene data show CDR1 as MNHEY and CDR2 as SVGAGI. V was shortened by 2 bases and J by 6 bases, with 7 bases between the two germline ends. This CDR3 has 12 residues. Whole-study results and caveats: Among thyroid clonotypes expanded above 0.001 frequency, most also appeared in blood.

For repertoire sequencing, the TCR beta CDR3 regions were amplified from RNA transcripts. The workflow started with a first-round RT-PCR run with HTBI primers and then moved on to a second-round multiplex PCR. TCRdb processed the multiplex PCR reads anew with MiXCR; each CDR3 protein has one entry. Here the sample spans 900,000 to 1,200,000 distinct CDR3 sequences, less than 45% being singletons. The specimen sequenced was peripheral blood or thyroid tissue (not recorded which). The rearrangement uses TRBV6-5 and TRBJ1-2; perhaps TRBD1 as D (5 bases). This receptor was taken from an adult man with Graves' hyperthyroidism. The CDR3 sequence is CASSYGTHGYTF. The CDR3 DNA reads TGTGCCAGCAGTTACGGGACGCATGGCTACACCTTC.